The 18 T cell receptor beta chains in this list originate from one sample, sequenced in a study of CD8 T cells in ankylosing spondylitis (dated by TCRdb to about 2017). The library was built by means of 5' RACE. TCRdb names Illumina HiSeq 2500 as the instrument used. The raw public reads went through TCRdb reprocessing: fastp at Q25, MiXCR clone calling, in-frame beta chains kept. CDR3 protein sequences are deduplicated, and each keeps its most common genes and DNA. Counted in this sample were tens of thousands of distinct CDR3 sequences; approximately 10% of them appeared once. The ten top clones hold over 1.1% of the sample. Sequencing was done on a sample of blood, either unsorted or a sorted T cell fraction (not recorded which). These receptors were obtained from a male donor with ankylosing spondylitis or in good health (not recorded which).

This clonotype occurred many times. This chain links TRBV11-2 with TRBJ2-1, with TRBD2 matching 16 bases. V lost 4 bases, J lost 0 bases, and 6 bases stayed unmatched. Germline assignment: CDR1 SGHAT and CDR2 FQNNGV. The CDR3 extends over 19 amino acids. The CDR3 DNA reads TGTGCCAGCAGCTCCCGAGGGACTAGCGGGGGGGGCTCCTACAATGAGCAGTTCTTC. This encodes CASSSRGTSGGGSYNEQFF.

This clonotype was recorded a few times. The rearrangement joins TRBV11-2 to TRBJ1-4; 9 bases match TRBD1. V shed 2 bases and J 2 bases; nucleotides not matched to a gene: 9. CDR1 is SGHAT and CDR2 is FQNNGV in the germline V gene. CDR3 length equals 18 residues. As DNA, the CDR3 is TGTGCCAGCAGCTTAAGGGGACAGGGAGTCGGGACTAATGAAAAACTGTTTTTT. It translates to CASSLRGQGVGTNEKLFF.

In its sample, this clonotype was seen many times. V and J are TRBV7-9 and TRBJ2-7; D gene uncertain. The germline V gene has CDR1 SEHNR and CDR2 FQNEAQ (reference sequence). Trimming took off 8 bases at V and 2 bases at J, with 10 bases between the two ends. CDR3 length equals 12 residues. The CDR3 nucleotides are TGTGCCAGCTCCCCTCCGACCTACGAGCAGTACTTC. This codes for CASSPPTYEQYF.

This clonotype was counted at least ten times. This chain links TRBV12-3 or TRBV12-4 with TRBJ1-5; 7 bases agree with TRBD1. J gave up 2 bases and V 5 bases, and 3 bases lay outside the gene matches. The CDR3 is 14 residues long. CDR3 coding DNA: TGTGCCAGCAGTCCCGGGACAGGCAATCAGCCCCAGCATTTT. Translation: CASSPGTGNQPQHF.

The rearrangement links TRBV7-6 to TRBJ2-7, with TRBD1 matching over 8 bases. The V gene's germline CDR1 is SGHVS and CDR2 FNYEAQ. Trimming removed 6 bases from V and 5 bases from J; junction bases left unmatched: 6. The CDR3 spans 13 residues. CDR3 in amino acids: CASSHRDRNEQYF. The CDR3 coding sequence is TGTGCCAGCAGTCACCGGGACAGGAACGAGCAGTACTTC.

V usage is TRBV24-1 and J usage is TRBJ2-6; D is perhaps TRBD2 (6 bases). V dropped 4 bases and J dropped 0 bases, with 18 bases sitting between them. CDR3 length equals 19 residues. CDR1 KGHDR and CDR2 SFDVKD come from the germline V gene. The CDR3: CATSDPRRGTSSGANVLTF. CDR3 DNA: TGTGCCACCAGTGACCCCCGTCGGGGGACGTCCTCTGGGGCCAACGTCCTGACTTTC.

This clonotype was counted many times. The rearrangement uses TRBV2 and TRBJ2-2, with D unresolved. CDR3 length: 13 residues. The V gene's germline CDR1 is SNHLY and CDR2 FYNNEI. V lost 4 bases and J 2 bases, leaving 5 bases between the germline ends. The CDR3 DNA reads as TGTGCCAGCAGTGTAACAAACACCGGGGAGCTGTTTTTT. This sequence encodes CASSVTNTGELFF.

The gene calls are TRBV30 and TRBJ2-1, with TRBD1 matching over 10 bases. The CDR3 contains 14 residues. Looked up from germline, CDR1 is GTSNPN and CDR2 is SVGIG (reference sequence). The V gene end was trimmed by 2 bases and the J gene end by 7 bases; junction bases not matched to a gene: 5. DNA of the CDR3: TGTGCCTGGAGTACGGGACAGGGGAAGAATGAGCAGTTCTTC. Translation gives CAWSTGQGKNEQFF.

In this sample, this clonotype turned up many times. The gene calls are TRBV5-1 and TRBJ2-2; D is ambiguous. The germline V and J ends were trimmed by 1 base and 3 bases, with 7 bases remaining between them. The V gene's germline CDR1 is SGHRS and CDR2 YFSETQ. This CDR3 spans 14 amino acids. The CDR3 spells CASSLQAYTGELFF. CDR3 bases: TGCGCCAGCAGCTTGCAGGCTTACACCGGGGAGCTGTTTTTT.

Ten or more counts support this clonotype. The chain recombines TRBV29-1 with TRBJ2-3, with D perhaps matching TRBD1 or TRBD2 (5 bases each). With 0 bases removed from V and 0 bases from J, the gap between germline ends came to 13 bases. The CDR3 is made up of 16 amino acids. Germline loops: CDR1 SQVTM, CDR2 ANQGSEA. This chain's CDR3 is CSVEDGETASTDTQYF. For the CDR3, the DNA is TGCAGCGTTGAAGATGGGGAGACAGCTAGCACAGATACGCAGTATTTT.

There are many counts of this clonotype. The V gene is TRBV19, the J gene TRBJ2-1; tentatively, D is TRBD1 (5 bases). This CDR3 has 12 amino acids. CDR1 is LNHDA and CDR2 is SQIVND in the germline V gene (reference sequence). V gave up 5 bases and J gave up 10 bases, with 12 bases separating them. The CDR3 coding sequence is TGTGCCAGTAGTTACGCAGGGAACGAGCAGTTCTTC. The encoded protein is CASSYAGNEQFF.

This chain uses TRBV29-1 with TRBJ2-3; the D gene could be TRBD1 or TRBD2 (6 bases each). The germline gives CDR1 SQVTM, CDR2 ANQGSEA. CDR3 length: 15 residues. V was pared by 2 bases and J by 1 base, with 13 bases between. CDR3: CSVEPRGRGTDTQYF. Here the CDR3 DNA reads TGCAGCGTTGAACCCCGGGGGCGAGGCACAGATACGCAGTATTTT.

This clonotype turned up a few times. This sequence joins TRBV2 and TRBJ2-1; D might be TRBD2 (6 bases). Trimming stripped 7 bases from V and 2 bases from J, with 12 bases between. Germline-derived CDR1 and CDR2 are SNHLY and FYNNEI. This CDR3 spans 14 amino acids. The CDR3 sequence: CASIGTYPYNEQFF. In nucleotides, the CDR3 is TGTGCCAGCATAGGGACTTATCCCTACAATGAGCAGTTCTTC.

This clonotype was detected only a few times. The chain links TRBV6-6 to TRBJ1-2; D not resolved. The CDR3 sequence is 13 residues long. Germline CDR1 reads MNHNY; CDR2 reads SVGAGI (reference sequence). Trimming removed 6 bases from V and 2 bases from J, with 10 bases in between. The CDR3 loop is CASSTDVNYGYTF. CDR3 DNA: TGTGCCAGCAGCACGGACGTGAACTATGGCTACACCTTC.

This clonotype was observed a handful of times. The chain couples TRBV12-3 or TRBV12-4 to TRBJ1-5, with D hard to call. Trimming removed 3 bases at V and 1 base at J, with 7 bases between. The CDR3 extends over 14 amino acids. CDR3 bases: TGTGCCAGCAGTTTTTCTCACAGCAATCAGCCCCAGCATTTT. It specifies CASSFSHSNQPQHF.

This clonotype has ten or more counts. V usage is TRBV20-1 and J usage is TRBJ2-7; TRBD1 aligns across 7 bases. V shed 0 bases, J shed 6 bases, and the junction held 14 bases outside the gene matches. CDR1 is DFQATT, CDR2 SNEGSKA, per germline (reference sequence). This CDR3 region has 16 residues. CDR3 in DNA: TGCAGTGCTAGAGATACCCGACAGGGTAGTCTCTCCGAGCAGTACTTC. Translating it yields CSARDTRQGSLSEQYF.

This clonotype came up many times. The CDR3 spells CASSQSGVNTEAFF. DNA of the CDR3: TGTGCCAGCAGCCAATCGGGGGTGAACACTGAAGCTTTCTTT. The chain joins TRBV16 to TRBJ1-1; a possible D gene is TRBD1 (5 bases). CDR3 length: 14 amino acids. The germline V gene has CDR1 KGHSY and CDR2 FQNENV. The V and J ends lost 0 bases and 0 bases respectively, with 5 bases between them.

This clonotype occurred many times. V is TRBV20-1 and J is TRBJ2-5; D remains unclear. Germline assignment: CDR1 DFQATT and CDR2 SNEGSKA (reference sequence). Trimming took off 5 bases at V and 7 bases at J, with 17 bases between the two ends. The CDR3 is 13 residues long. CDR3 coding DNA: TGCAGTGCTCCGCCCCCAGGCCGGCGGACCCAGTACTTC. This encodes CSAPPPGRRTQYF.